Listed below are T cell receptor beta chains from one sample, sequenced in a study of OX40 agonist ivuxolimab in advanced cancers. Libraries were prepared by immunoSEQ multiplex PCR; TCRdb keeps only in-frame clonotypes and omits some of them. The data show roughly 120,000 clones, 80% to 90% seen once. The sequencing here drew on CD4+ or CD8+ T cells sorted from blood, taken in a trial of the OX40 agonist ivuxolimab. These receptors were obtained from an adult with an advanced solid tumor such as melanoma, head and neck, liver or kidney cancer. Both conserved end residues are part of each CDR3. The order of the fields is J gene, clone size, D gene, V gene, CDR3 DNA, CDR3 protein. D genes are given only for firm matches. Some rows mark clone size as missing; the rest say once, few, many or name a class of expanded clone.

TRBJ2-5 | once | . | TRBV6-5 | TGTGCCAGCAGCTCCCTAAGGGGGGGGACCCAGTACTTC | CASSSLRGGTQYF
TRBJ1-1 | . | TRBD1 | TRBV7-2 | TGTGCCAGCAGCGTCAGGGGGATCAACACTGAAGCTTTCTTT | CASSVRGINTEAFF
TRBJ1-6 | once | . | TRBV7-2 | TGTGCCAGCAGCCCCTCCGGCTCACCCCTCCACTTT | CASSPSGSPLHF
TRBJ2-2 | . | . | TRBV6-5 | TGTGCCAGCAGTTACTTAGGACAGTTCCCCGGGGAGCTGTTTTTT | CASSYLGQFPGELFF
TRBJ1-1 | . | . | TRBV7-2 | TGTGCCAGCAGCTTAGGTCACAAAGCTTTCTTT | CASSLGHKAFF
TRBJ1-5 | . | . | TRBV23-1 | TGCGCCAGCATCCCCTGGGGGTGTCAGCCCCAGCATTTT | CASIPWGCQPQHF
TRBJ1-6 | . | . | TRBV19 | TGTGCCAGTAGTACCCTGACAGGAGGGGATTCACCCCTCCACTTT | CASSTLTGGDSPLHF
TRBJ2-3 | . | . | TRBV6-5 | TGTGCCAGCAGTTACGGTTGGTCAGCGGAGCACAGATACGCAGTATTT | CASSYGWSAEHRYAVF
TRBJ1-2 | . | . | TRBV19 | TGTGCCAGTAGTTCGCCCCCCGGGACAACTAACTATGGCTACACCTTC | CASSSPPGTTNYGYTF
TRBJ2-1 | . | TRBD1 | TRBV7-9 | TGTGCCAGCAGCTTACCGGACAGGGCGGGTACGGTCAGGGTCAATGAGCAGTTCTTC | CASSLPDRAGTVRVNEQFF
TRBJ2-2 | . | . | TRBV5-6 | TGTGCCAGCAGCTTGGTACAGTCAACCGGGGAGCTGTTTTTT | CASSLVQSTGELFF
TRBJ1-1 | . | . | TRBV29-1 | TGCAGCGTAAACAACATGGAGCCGAACACTGAAGCTTTCTTT | CSVNNMEPNTEAFF
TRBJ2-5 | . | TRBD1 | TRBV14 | TGTGCCAGCAGCCAAGATCTTGGCGGGACAGGCCTACAAGAGACCCAGTACTTC | CASSQDLGGTGLQETQYF
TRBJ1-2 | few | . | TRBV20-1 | TGCAGTGCTAGGACCGCGTCTCTACTCTTC | CSARTASLLF
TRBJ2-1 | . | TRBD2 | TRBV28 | TGTGCCAGCACGGGGGGGGTCCAGCAGTTCTTC | CASTGGVQQFF
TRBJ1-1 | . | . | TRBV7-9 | TGTGCCAGCAGCTTAGCCTTACACGGAAGGGACACTGAAGCTTTCTTT | CASSLALHGRDTEAFF
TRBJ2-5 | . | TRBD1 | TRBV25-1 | TGTGCCAGCAGTGTGGGGACAGGGGGAGTCCAAGAGACCCAGTACTTC | CASSVGTGGVQETQYF
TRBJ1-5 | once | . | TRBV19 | TGTGCCAGTAGTATACAGGGCGGGAGTAGCAATCAGCCCCAGCATTTT | CASSIQGGSSNQPQHF
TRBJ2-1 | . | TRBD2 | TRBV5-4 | TGTGCCAGCAGCATGGGGGGGAGGAACAATGAGCAGTTCTTC | CASSMGGRNNEQFF
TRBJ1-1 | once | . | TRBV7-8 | TGTGCCAGCAGCCGCCAGGGTATGAACACTGAAGCTTTCTTT | CASSRQGMNTEAFF
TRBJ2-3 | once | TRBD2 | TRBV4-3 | TGCGCCAGCAGCCAAGGGGGCGGGGGGAGCACAGATACGCAGTATTTT | CASSQGGGGSTDTQYF
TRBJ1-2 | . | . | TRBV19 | TGTGCCAGTAGTCCCTCCACCACTTATGGCTACACCTTC | CASSPSTTYGYTF
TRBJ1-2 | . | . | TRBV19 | TGTGCCAGTAGTCTCGGACGGATTAACTATGGCTACACCTTC | CASSLGRINYGYTF
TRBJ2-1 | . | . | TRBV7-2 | TGTGCCAGCAGCTTAGCGGGGGGTACCAGCTCCTACAATGAGCAGTTCTTC | CASSLAGGTSSYNEQFF
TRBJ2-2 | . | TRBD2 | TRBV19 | TGTGCCAGTAGATTGGGGGGGTTCGCGAACACCGGGGAGCTGTTTTTT | CASRLGGFANTGELFF
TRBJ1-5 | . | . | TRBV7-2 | TGTGCCAGCAGCTCGGGGGTCGGCAATCAGCCCCAGCATTTT | CASSSGVGNQPQHF
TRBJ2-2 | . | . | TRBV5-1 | TGCGCCAGCAGCGTAGGACCCGGGAGAAACACCGGGGAGCTGTTTTTT | CASSVGPGRNTGELFF
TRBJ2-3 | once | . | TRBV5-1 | TGCGCCAGCAGCTACCAGGGAGTAGGAACAGATACGCAGTATTTT | CASSYQGVGTDTQYF
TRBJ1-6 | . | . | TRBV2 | TGTGCCAGCAGTGACAGTGGCCTACTCAATAATTCACCCCTCCACTTT | CASSDSGLLNNSPLHF
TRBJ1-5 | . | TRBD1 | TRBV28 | TGTGCCATCCAGGGGACAGGAGGGACGGTTAGAAATCAGCCCCAGCATTTT | CAIQGTGGTVRNQPQHF
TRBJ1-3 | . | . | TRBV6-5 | TGTGCCAGCAGTTACTACACAGAAAGTGGAAACACCATATATTTT | CASSYYTESGNTIYF
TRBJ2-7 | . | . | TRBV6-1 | TGTGCCAGCAGTATCCAAAAGTTTGGGGGTTACGAGCAGTACTTC | CASSIQKFGGYEQYF
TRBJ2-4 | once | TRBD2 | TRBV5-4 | TGTGCCAGCAGCTCGGGGGGGGCTCTAGCCAAAAACATTCAGTACTTC | CASSSGGALAKNIQYF
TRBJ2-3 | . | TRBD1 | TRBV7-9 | TGTGCCAGCAGGCAGACAGGGGGCTGGGATACGCAGTATTTT | CASRQTGGWDTQYF
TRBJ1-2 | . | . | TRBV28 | TGTGCCAGCAGTACCTCGGGCGGCTACACCTTC | CASSTSGGYTF
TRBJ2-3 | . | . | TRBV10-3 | TGTGCCACCGCATCCACAGTGGATAGCACAGATACGCAGTATTTT | CATASTVDSTDTQYF
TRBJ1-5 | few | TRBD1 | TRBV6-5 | TGTGCCAGCAGTTTACAGGGGCCGGATCAGCCCCAGCATTTT | CASSLQGPDQPQHF
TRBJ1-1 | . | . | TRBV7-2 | TGTGCCAGCAGCGGTCGCGGCACTGAAGCTTTCTTT | CASSGRGTEAFF
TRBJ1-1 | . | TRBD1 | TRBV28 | TGTGCCAGCAGTCCTACCCGGACAGGGGGGACTGAAGCTTTCTTT | CASSPTRTGGTEAFF
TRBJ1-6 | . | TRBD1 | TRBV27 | TGTGCCAGCAGATCCGAGGGGGCGCCTTATAATTCACCCCTCCACTTT | CASRSEGAPYNSPLHF
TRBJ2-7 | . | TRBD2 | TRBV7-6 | TGTGCCAGCAGCCCAGGGACTAAAGAGCAGTACTTC | CASSPGTKEQYF
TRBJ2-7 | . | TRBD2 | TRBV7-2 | TGTGCCAGCAGCAAATCTAGCGGGGGGTACGAGCAGTACTTC | CASSKSSGGYEQYF